The present T cell receptor (beta chain) was sequenced within a study of lymphopenia after photon versus proton radiotherapy. Germline loops: CDR1 SGHTA, CDR2 FQGNSA. V shed 3 bases, J shed 2 bases, and the junction held 1 base outside the gene matches. The CDR3 spans 14 residues. Here immunoSEQ multiplex PCR was the method, and the copy in TCRdb shows in-frame clones only, minus some. The data hold around 66,000 clones, with approximately 86% observed a single time. The TCR sequence derives from a man aged 35-49 years with gastric cancer. The sequences come from peripheral blood, collected from a patient treated with photon-based radiotherapy. This chain links TRBV7-2 with TRBJ2-3; 8 positions match TRBD1. The chain's CDR3 is CASSLQGATDTQYF. DNA of the CDR3: TGTGCCAGCAGCTTGCAGGGGGCCACAGATACGCAGTATTTT. The full variable domain, in which reference TRBV7-2 and TRBJ2-3 provide the parts outside the CDR3, is GAGVSQSPSNKVTEKGKDVELRCDPISGHTALYWYRQSLGQGLEFLIYFQGNSAPDKSGLPSDRFSAERTGGSVSTLTIQRTQQEDSAVYLCASSLQGATDTQYFGPGTRLTVL.